The clone carrying this TCR beta chain was counted only a few times. This entry comes from a study of T cell changes during pregnancy in multiple sclerosis. Data came from immunoSEQ multiplex PCR; TCRdb stores just in-frame clones and leaves some out. This repertoire shows about 80,000 clones, just over 90% found once; its top ten account for more than 1.4%. This CDR3 has 13 residues. CDR1 and CDR2 from the germline V gene are SEHNR and FQNEAQ (reference sequence). Between the trimmed V and J ends, which lost 5 bases and 8 bases, there was a span of 15 bases. Material: peripheral blood, obtained before pregnancy. This receptor was identified in a female donor with multiple sclerosis, enrolled in a pregnancy study. V gene TRBV7-9 combines with J gene TRBJ1-1, with D possibly being TRBD1 (5 bases). The CDR3 DNA sequence: TGTGCCAGCAGCCCAACAGAGGGACTAGAAGCTTTCTTT. This gives the protein CASSPTEGLEAFF. Full variable domain (outside the CDR3, taken from reference TRBV7-9 and TRBJ1-1): DTGVSQNPRHKITKRGQNVTFRCDPISEHNRLYWYRQTLGQGPEFLTYFQNEAQLEKSRLLSDRFSAERPKGSFSTLEIQRTEQGDSAMYLCASSPTEGLEAFFGQGTRLTVV.